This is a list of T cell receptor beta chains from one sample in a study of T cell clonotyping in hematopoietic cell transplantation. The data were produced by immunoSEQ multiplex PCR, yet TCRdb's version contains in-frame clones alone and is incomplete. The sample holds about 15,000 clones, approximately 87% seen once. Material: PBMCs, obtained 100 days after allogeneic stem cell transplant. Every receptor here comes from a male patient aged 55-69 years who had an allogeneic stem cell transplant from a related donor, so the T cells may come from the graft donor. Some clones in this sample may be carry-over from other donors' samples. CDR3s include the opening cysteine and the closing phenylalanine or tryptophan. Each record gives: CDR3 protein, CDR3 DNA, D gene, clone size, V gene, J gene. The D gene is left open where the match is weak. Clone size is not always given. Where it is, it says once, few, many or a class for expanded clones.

CALESGMNTEAFF	TGTGCCTTAGAGTCCGGTATGAACACTGAAGCTTTCTTT	-	-	TRBV6-1	TRBJ1-1
CASSVEETQYF	TGTGCCAGCAGCGTAGAAGAGACCCAGTACTTC	-	-	TRBV7-2	TRBJ2-5
CASSLASRQGTQYF	TGTGCCAGCAGCTTAGCTTCTCGCCAGGGTACGCAGTATTTT	-	-	TRBV11-2	TRBJ2-3
CSVKQYSNQPQHF	TGCAGCGTAAAACAGTATAGCAATCAGCCCCAGCATTTT	-	-	TRBV29-1	TRBJ1-5
CASSALGQGKTEAFF	TGTGCCAGCAGTGCGTTGGGACAGGGGAAGACTGAAGCTTTCTTT	TRBD1	-	TRBV27	TRBJ1-1
CASSQGAYGNTIYF	TGTGCCAGCAGCCAGGGGGCTTATGGAAACACCATATATTTT	TRBD1	-	TRBV6-5	TRBJ1-3
CASSQDLWQQLRNTIYF	TGTGCCAGCAGCCAAGATCTGTGGCAGCAACTTCGAAACACCATATATTTT	-	-	TRBV4-2	TRBJ1-3
CASSSIQGAVWQYF	TGTGCCAGCAGTTCCATTCAGGGGGCAGTTTGGCAGTACTTC	TRBD1	-	TRBV27	TRBJ2-7
CASSAAYEQYF	TGTGCCAGCAGTGCCGCCTACGAGCAGTACTTC	-	-	TRBV6-1	TRBJ2-7
CASSLDLEYGYTF	TGTGCCAGCAGCTTAGACCTCGAGTATGGCTACACCTTC	-	-	TRBV7-9	TRBJ1-2
CASSRWGYEQYF	TGTGCCAGCAGCCGGTGGGGTTACGAGCAGTACTTC	-	few	TRBV6-5	TRBJ2-7
CASSENRGYSPLHF	TGTGCCAGCAGTGAGAACAGGGGTTACTCACCCCTCCACTTT	TRBD1	few	TRBV6-1	TRBJ1-6
CASSAPRDRLSTDTQYF	TGTGCCAGCAGCGCCCCAAGGGACAGATTAAGCACAGATACGCAGTATTTT	TRBD1	-	TRBV2	TRBJ2-3
CASRNWGPPGEQYF	TGTGCCAGCAGGAACTGGGGACCGCCTGGGGAGCAGTACTTC	-	few	TRBV27	TRBJ2-7
CASSPDSQNTEAFF	TGTGCCAGTAGTCCGGACAGCCAGAACACTGAAGCTTTCTTT	-	-	TRBV19	TRBJ1-1
CASSLVTNTGELFF	TGCGCCAGCAGCTTGGTTACGAACACCGGGGAGCTGTTTTTT	-	-	TRBV5-1	TRBJ2-2
CASSEFGGANQETQYF	TGTGCCAGCAGTGAATTCGGGGGGGCAAACCAAGAGACCCAGTACTTC	TRBD2	-	TRBV6-1	TRBJ2-5
CASSQVLSTEAFF	TGTGCCAGCAGCCAAGTCCTGAGCACTGAAGCTTTCTTT	-	-	TRBV14	TRBJ1-1
CASSLGQGANYGYTF	TGTGCCAGCAGCTTAGGGCAGGGGGCTAACTATGGCTACACCTTC	TRBD1	few	TRBV7-2	TRBJ1-2
CASSQEIPGQGFLETQYF	TGCGCCAGCAGCCAAGAGATTCCGGGACAGGGGTTTTTAGAGACCCAGTACTTC	TRBD1	-	TRBV4-3	TRBJ2-5
CASSEDSNSYEQYF	TGTGCCAGCAGTGAAGACAGCAACTCCTACGAGCAGTACTTC	-	-	TRBV2	TRBJ2-7
CASSMEDRFLHEQYF	TGTGCCAGTAGTATGGAAGACAGGTTCCTCCACGAGCAGTACTTC	-	-	TRBV19	TRBJ2-7
CASSSGQGGEKLFF	TGTGCCAGCAGCTCGGGACAGGGTGGAGAAAAACTGTTTTTT	TRBD1	-	TRBV7-2	TRBJ1-4
CASARGLTTEAFF	TGCGCCAGCGCTAGGGGGCTTACCACTGAAGCTTTCTTT	TRBD1	-	TRBV5-1	TRBJ1-1
CASSPRGGNYGYTF	TGTGCCAGCAGCCCCCGGGGGGGAAACTATGGCTACACCTTC	-	-	TRBV7-9	TRBJ1-2
CASSQDKAVTTVLNEKLFF	TGCGCCAGCAGCCAAGATAAAGCGGTCACAACGGTTTTGAATGAAAAACTGTTTTTT	-	once	TRBV4-1	TRBJ1-4
CASSVVGTGFDEQYF	TGTGCCAGCAGCGTAGTGGGGACAGGCTTTGACGAGCAGTACTTC	TRBD1	-	TRBV9	TRBJ2-7
CASSLGIAKNIQYF	TGTGCCAGCAGCTTAGGGATAGCCAAAAACATTCAGTACTTC	-	-	TRBV7-9	TRBJ2-4
CASSQRDRGAYEQYF	TGTGCCAGCAGCCAAAGGGACAGGGGTGCCTACGAGCAGTACTTC	TRBD1	-	TRBV27	TRBJ2-7
CASSQETSSGANVLTF	TGCGCCAGCAGCCAAGAGACTAGCTCTGGGGCCAACGTCCTGACTTTC	-	-	TRBV4-3	TRBJ2-6